This TCR beta chain originates from a study of T-cell reconstitution after alpha-beta-depleted transplantation in children. Study-level findings and limits: The main origin of T-cell counts and diversity one year after transplant was newly produced T cells. Alpha-beta T cells about two months after transplant reportedly derived from several hundred expanded graft clones. TCRbeta diversity was high at day 60 in some patients (a result of surviving recipient T cells and thymic progenitors).

This clonotype was observed at least ten times. Its antigen is unknown. The authors prepared the TCRbeta library with unique molecular identifiers. A single record per CDR3 protein comes from TCRdb applying MiXCR to the PCR reads. The table has some 300,000 distinct CDR3 sequences, approximately 7.3% seen once. This clonotype was sampled from a female patient aged 2-15 years who had a stem cell transplant for Fanconi anemia, so the T cells may come from the graft donor. The source was peripheral blood, collected 360 days after TCRalphabeta/CD19-depleted stem cell transplant.

CDR3 sequence: CSVEAAIPGELFF. In nucleotides, the CDR3 is TGCAGCGTTGAGGCAGCTATACCCGGGGAGCTGTTTTTT. This sequence joins TRBV29-1 and TRBJ2-2; no clear D. CDR1 SQVTM and CDR2 ANQGSEA come from the germline V gene. CDR3 length: 13 residues. The V end was cut by 3 bases, the J end by 6 bases, with 11 bases between.